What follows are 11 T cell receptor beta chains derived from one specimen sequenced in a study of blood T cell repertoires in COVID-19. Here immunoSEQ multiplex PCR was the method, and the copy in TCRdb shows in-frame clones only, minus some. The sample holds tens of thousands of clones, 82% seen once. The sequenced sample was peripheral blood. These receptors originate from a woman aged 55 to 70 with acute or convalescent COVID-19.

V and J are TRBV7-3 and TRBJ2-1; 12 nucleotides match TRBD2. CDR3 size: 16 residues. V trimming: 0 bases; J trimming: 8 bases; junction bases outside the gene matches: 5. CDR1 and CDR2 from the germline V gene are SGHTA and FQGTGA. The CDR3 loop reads CASSLTLAGGSDEQFF. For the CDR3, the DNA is TGTGCCAGCAGCTTAACCCTAGCGGGAGGGTCGGATGAGCAGTTCTTC.

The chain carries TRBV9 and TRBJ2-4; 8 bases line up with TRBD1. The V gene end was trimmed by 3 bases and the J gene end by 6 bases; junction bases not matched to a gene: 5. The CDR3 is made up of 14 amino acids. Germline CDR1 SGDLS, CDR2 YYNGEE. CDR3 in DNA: TGTGCCAGCAGCGCCGGGACAGGTTTAAACATTCAGTACTTC. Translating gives CASSAGTGLNIQYF.

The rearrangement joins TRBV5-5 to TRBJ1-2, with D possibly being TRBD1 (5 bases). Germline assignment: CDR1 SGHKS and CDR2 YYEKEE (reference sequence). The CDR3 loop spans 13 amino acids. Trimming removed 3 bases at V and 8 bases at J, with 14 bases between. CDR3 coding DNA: TGTGCCAGCAGCTCCGGCGGGGGATTAGGCTACACCTTC. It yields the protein CASSSGGGLGYTF.

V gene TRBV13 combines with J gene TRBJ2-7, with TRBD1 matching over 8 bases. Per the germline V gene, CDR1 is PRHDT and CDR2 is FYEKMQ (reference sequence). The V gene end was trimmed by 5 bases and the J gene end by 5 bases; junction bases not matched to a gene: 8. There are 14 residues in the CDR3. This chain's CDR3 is CASSGRDRGNEQYF. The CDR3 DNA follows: TGTGCCAGCAGCGGTCGAGACAGGGGAAACGAGCAGTACTTC.

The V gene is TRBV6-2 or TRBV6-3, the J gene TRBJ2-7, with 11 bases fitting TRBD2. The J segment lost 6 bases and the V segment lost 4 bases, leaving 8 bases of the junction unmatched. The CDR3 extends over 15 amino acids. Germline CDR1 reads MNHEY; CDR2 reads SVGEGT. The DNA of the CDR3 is TGTGCCAGCAGTTCCGGCACTAGCGGGAGAACCGAGCAGTACTTC. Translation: CASSSGTSGRTEQYF.

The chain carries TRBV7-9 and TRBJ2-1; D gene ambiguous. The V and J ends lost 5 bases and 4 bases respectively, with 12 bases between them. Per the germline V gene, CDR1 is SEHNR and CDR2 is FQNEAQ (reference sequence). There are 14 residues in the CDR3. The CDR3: CASSPMARYNEQFF. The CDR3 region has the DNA TGTGCCAGCAGCCCCATGGCAAGATACAATGAGCAGTTCTTC.

The CDR3 region has the DNA TGTGCCAGCAGCCACAGGGAATTGACTGAAGCTTTCTTT. Encoded protein: CASSHRELTEAFF. The chain is built from TRBV3-1 (or the pseudogene TRBV3-2) and TRBJ1-1, with D possibly being TRBD1 (5 bases). Germline-derived CDR1 and CDR2 are LGHDT and YNNKEL (reference sequence). The CDR3 runs to 13 residues. The germline V and J ends were trimmed by 3 bases and 5 bases, with 10 bases remaining between them.

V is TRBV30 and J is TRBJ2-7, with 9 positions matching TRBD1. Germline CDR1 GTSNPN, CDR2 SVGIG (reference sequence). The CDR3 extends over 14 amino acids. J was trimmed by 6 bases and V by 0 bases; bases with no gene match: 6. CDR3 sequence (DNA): TGTGCCTGGAGTGTATCGGACAGGGGAACCGAGCAGTACTTC. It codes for CAWSVSDRGTEQYF. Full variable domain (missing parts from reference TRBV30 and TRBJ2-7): SQTIHQWPATLVQPVGSPLSLECTVEGTSNPNLYWYRQAAGRGLQLLFYSVGIGQISSEVPQNLSASRPQDRQFILSSKKLLLSDSGFYLCAWSVSDRGTEQYFGPGTRLTVT.

The CDR3 DNA sequence: TGTGCCAGCAGGCCAAAGAGGGGACAGCTTTATGGCTACACCTTC. Amino acid sequence: CASRPKRGQLYGYTF. The chain recombines TRBV28 with TRBJ1-2; 7 bases are a match to TRBD1. The germline gives CDR1 MDHEN, CDR2 SYDVKM. The CDR3 has 15 amino acids. The trim removed 6 bases at V and 5 bases at J, leaving 12 bases unmatched.

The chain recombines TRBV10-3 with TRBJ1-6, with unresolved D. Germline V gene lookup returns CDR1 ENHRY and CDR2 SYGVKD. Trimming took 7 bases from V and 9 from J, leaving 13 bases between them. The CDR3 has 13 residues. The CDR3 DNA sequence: TGTGCCATCACGGCCGGGGTAACTTCACCCCTCCACTTT. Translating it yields CAITAGVTSPLHF.

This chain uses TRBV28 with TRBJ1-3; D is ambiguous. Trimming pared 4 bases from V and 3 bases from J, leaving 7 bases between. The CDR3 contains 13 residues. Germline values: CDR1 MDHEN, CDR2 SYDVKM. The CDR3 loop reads CASSSGGGNTIYF. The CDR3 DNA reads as TGTGCCAGCAGTTCGGGAGGTGGAAACACCATATATTTT.